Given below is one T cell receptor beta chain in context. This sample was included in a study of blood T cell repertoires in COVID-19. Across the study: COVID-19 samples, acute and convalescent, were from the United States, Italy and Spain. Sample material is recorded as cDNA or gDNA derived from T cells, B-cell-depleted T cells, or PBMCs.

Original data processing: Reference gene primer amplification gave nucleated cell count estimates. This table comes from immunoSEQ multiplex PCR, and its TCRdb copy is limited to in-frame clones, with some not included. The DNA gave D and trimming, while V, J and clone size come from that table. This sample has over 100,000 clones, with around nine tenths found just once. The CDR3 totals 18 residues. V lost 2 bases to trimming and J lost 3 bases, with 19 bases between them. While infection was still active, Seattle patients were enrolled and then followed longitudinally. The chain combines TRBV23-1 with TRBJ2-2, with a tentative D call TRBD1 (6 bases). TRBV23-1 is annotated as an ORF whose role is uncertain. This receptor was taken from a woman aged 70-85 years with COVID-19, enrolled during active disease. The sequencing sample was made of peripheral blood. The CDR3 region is CASSQRVKQGKYTGELFF. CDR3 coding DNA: TGCGCCAGCAGTCAAAGGGTAAAACAGGGAAAATACACCGGGGAGCTGTTTTTT.